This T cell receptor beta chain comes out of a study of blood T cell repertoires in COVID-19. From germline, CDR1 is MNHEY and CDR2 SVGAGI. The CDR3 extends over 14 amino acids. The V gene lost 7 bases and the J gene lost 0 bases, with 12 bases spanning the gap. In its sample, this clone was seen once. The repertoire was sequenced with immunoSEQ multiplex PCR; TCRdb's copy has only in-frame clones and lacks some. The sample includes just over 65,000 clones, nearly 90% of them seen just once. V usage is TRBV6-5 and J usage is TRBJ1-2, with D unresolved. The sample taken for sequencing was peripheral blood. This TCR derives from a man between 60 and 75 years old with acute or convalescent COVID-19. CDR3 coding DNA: TGTGCCAGCAATGGGCCCCCGCCTAACTATGGCTACACCTTC. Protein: CASNGPPPNYGYTF.